This TCR beta chain emerged from a study of T cell responses to AZD1222 COVID-19 vaccine (dated by TCRdb to the early 2020s). In terms of the full investigation: TCR sequencing covered over 230 trial participants: about 210 given two doses of AZD1222 and approximately 26 given two doses of MenACWY control vaccine. Trial participants were enrolled by age into subgroups of 18-55, 56-69 and 70-plus years, and 148, 28 and 57 TCR-sequenced participants, respectively, were included in these subgroups.

With regard to this clone: Its antigen remains undetermined. No qualities accompany the bases; no much larger clone lies one base away.

The CDR3 regions of human TCRbeta chains were analyzed by immunosequencing. Processing in the source paper ran as follows. Repertoire TCRs were checked for matches against a reference library of SARS-CoV-2-specific TCRs that had been generated using the MIRA antigen-specificity platform. Breadth was defined as the fraction of unique TCRs that were SARS-CoV-2-associated, and depth was defined as the fraction of total T cells that were SARS-CoV-2-associated. Using the MIRA data, each spike-specific TCR was mapped to the spike region that the TCR reacts to and placed in a CD4 or CD8 class. Log10-transformed breadth and depth values were compared by one-way ANOVA with Sidak's multiple comparisons tests. TCRdb's version of the immuneACCESS table is confined to in-frame rearrangements and falls short of the full clone set. An unresolved V gene accounts for under half of the shortfall where checked; the remainder is of unknown origin. V and J calls and clone size are given by that table; D and trimming were obtained from the DNA. The sample table lists 75,000 to 100,000 clones, about 94% of them with a count of one. Roughly 3% of the sample is taken by the ten largest.

The CDR3 spans 13 residues, from the cysteine through the phenylalanine. Just the 39-base CDR3 DNA is kept, in frame starting at base 1. V and J are trimmed by 7 bases and 5 bases, and the gene matches miss 7 bases of the junction. Looking up the germline V gene yields CDR1 SQVTM and CDR2 ANQGSEA. The time point label on this specimen signifies: about 28 days (+/-7) after the second vaccine dose. AZD1222 recipients whose second dose came at about 4 weeks and those whose second dose came at about 12 weeks were combined into one group, since spike-specific TCR depth and breadth did not differ between the two schedules. Vaccinee samples were obtained from the UK trials COV001 and COV002, which included a single-blind randomized controlled phase 2/3 trial of AZD1222 (ChAdOx1 nCoV-19) in healthy adults. Trial participant PBMC samples were collected at day 0 and day 28 after the second dose for TCRbeta chain sequencing.

Overall results and qualifications from the work: After two AZD1222 doses, spike-specific TCR breadth and depth were significantly higher than at day 0 and than in MenACWY recipients. Reportedly, close to half of the unique spike-specific TCRs recognized epitopes lying outside the regions that are mutated in the B.1.351 and B.1.1.7 variants. Only six or seven AZD1222 recipients were SARS-CoV-2 seropositive at baseline, limiting conclusions about previously exposed vaccinees. The whole spike protein was spanned by vaccine-associated CD4 TCRs, and dominant responses were seen in regions 160-218 and 743-854. Because no day 14 peak-response samples were available, the repertoires could be characterized only after the peak T cell response. Participants were mostly white British and included more females than males, and it was suggested by the authors that clonal diversity may have been underestimated. In the small 56-69-year group, the increase in depth fell short of significance, most likely because of low power.

The chain uses TRBV29-1 and TRBJ2-2, with 7 middle bases fitting TRBD1. The specimen was peripheral blood, collected 28 days after the second AZD1222 dose. The TCR comes from an adult who received the AZD1222 COVID-19 vaccine. The DNA reads TGCAGCGGATATAACAGGGGAACCGGGGAGCTGTTTTTT. The translation is CSGYNRGTGELFF.